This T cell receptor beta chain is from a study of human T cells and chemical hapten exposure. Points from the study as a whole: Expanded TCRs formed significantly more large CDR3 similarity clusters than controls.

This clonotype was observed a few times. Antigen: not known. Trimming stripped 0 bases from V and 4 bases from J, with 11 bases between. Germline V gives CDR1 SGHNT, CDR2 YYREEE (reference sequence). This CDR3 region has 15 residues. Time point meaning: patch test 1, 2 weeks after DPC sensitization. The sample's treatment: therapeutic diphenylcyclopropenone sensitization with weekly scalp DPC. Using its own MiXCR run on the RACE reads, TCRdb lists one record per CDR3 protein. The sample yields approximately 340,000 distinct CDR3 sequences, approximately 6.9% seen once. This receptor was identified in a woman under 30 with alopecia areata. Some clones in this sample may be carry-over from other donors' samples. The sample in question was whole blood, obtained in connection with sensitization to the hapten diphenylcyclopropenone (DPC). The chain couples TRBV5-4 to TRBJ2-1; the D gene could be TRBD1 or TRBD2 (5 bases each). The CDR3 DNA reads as TGTGCCAGCAGCTTGGTCCCCGGGGCTTACAATGAGCAGTTCTTC. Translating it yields CASSLVPGAYNEQFF.